This T cell receptor beta chain was captured in a study of T cell repertoires in cytomegalovirus infection. Background on the study: It was recently identified HLA-C-restricted and well-studied HLA-B-restricted CMV epitopes that the study used. The public TCR beta signatures pointed to both CMV infection and matching HLA type.

This CDR3 is 15 amino acids long. Germline values: CDR1 SQVTM, CDR2 ANQGSEA. V was cut by 3 bases and J by 1 base, with 12 bases left in between. TCRdb re-derived calls from the reads in MiXCR, one entry per CDR3 protein. The repertoire holds some 480,000 distinct CDR3 sequences, with 30% to 40% as singletons. The study's findings and limits: Summed public TCR beta family frequency identified CMV carriers bearing the relevant HLA. Clonotypes of TCR beta that were HLA-C-restricted and CMV-specific dominated the ex vivo response.

Concerning this clonotype: The antigen remains unidentified.

The receptor comes from a human donor in good health (CMV status not recorded). Some clones in this sample may be carry-over from other donors' samples. The genes are TRBV29-1 and TRBJ2-2, with D possibly TRBD1 on 6 matching bases. The source was cultured PBMCs, collected from culture after CMV antigen stimulation. CDR3 in DNA: TGCAGCGTTGAGGTCCGGACAGTGAACACCGGGGAGCTGTTTTTT. It encodes CSVEVRTVNTGELFF.